Below are 9 T cell receptor beta chains sequenced from a single sample in a study of T cells in Graves' hyperthyroidism and ophthalmopathy. Researchers took RNA transcripts and amplified the TCR beta CDR3 regions from them. Primed by the HTBI set, a first-round RT-PCR was run on the TCR CDR3. A single record per CDR3 protein comes from TCRdb applying MiXCR to the multiplex PCR reads. The sample holds about 640,000 distinct CDR3 sequences, more than 12% seen once. The sample taken for sequencing was blood. The source is a woman aged 45-60 years with Graves' ophthalmopathy.

Ten or more counts support this clonotype. This rearrangement joins TRBV3-1 to TRBJ2-1; 12 positions agree with TRBD2. This CDR3 comprises 15 residues. Trimming cost V 6 bases and J 6 bases; bases outside gene matches: 6. In germline, CDR1 is LGHDT, CDR2 YNNKEL (reference sequence). DNA for the CDR3: TGTGCCAGCAGAAGACTAGCGGGAGAGGGCAATGAGCAGTTCTTC. Its protein product is CASRRLAGEGNEQFF.

The chain joins TRBV27 to TRBJ1-3; no clear D gene. V dropped 2 bases and J dropped 4 bases, with 12 bases sitting between them. The CDR3 length is 15 residues. From germline, CDR1 is MNHEY and CDR2 SMNVEV (reference sequence). The CDR3 region is CASSLGAAGGNTIYF. The CDR3, as DNA: TGTGCCAGCAGTTTAGGTGCGGCCGGAGGAAACACCATATATTTT.

The count of this clonotype is one. A read error is possible here, since a much larger clone lies one base away. This chain joins TRBV30 and TRBJ2-1, with unresolved D. The V gene lost 4 bases and the J gene lost 2 bases, with 12 bases spanning the gap. This CDR3 region has 14 residues. The germline CDR1 and CDR2 sequences are GTSNPN and SVGIG (reference sequence). The CDR3: CAWTGRSTYNEQFF. The CDR3 nucleotides read TGTGCCTGGACGGGCAGATCTACCTACAATGAGCAGTTCTTC.

This clonotype was seen repeatedly, ten times or more. The chain is built from TRBV5-1 and TRBJ2-7, with D perhaps matching TRBD1 (6 bases). This CDR3 has 17 residues. Per germline, CDR1 SGHRS and CDR2 YFSETQ. V was cut by 1 base and J by 3 bases, with 20 bases left in between. The CDR3 loop is CASSLLTGPTIVYEQYF. CDR3 DNA: TGCGCCAGCAGCTTGTTGACAGGCCCCACAATCGTCTACGAGCAGTACTTC.

This clonotype came up a few times. This may be a read error, as it is one base from a much larger clone. This CDR3 is CASSLSWGQPQHF. The CDR3 DNA sequence: TGTGCCAGCAGCTTATCGTGGGGTCAGCCCCAGCATTTT. The chain uses TRBV7-3 and TRBJ1-5; no clear D. This CDR3 is 13 amino acids long. Germline CDR1 is SGHTA and CDR2 is FQGTGA. Deletions cut 2 bases from V and 6 bases from J, with 8 bases between.

This chain uses TRBV20-1 with TRBJ2-1; maybe TRBD1 (5 bases). The CDR3 has 13 amino acids. Between the trimmed V and J ends, which lost 0 bases and 3 bases, there was a span of 6 bases. Germline V gene data show CDR1 as DFQATT and CDR2 as SNEGSKA (reference sequence). The CDR3 DNA is TGCAGTGCTAGAGAAGGGGTCTACAATGAGCAGTTCTTC. Its translation is CSAREGVYNEQFF.

The chain carries TRBV20-1 and TRBJ1-2, with 8 bases matching TRBD1. Looked up from germline, CDR1 is DFQATT and CDR2 is SNEGSKA (reference sequence). The CDR3 loop spans 11 amino acids. This chain's CDR3 is CRPDRDYGYTF. CDR3 in DNA: TGCAGACCGGACAGGGATTATGGCTACACCTTC.

In its sample, this clonotype was seen a few times. This sequence joins TRBV4-3 and TRBJ1-2, with D unresolved. Germline values: CDR1 LGHNA, CDR2 YSLEER. The CDR3 runs 15 residues. The ends were cut back, 4 bases at V and 4 bases at J, with 16 bases in the middle. The CDR3 protein is CASSPNLRSLYGYTF. CDR3 bases: TGCGCCAGCAGCCCGAATCTCCGCAGTCTCTATGGCTACACCTTC.

This clonotype turned up a few times. One end of the junction fails to match germline, which may point to a read error. The chain carries TRBV6-1 and TRBJ2-2; D is unclear. This CDR3 is 14 amino acids long. Germline V gene data show CDR1 as MNHNS and CDR2 as SASEGT. CDR3: CASSLGPNPGELFF. The CDR3, as DNA: TGTGCCAGCAGTTTAGGCCCGAACCCCGGGGAGCTGTTTTTT.